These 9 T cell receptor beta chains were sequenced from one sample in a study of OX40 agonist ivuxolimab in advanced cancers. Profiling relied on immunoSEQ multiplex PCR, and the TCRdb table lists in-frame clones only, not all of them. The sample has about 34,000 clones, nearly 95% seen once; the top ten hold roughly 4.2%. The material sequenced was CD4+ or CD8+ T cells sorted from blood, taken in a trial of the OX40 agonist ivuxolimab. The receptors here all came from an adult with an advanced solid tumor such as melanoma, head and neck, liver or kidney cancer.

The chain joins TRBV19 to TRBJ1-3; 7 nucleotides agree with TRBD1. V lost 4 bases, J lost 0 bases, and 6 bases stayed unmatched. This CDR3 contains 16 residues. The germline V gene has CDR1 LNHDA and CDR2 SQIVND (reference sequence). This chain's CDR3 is CASSRTGAHSGNTIYF. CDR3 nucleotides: TGTGCCAGTAGTAGAACAGGGGCCCACTCTGGAAACACCATATATTTT. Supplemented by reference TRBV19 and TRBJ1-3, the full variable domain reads DGGITQSPKYLFRKEGQNVTLSCEQNLNHDAMYWYRQDPGQGLRLIYYSQIVNDFQKGDIAEGYSVSREKKESFPLTVTSAQKNPTAFYLCASSRTGAHSGNTIYFGEGSWLTVV.

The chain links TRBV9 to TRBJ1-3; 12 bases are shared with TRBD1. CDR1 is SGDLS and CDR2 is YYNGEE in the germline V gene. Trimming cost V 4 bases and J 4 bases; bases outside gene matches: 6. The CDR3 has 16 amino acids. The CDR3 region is CASSPVGQGAGNTIYF. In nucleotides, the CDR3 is TGTGCCAGCAGCCCGGTGGGACAGGGGGCAGGAAACACCATATATTTT.

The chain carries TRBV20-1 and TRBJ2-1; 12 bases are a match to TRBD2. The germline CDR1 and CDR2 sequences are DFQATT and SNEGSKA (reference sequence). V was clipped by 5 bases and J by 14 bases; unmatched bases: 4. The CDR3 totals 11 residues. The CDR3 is CSAAGLAGKFF. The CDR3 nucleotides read TGCAGTGCTGCCGGACTAGCGGGAAAGTTCTTC.

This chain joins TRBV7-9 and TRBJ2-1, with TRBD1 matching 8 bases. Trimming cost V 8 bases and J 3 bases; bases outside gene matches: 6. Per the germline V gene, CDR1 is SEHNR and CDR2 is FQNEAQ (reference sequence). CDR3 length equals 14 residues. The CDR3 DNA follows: TGTGCCAGCGGGCGGGGACAGGACTACAATGAGCAGTTCTTC. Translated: CASGRGQDYNEQFF.

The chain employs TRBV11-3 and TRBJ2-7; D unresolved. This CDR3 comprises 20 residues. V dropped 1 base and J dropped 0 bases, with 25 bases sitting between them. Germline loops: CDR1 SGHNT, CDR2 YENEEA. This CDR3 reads CASSLGVGLNSRPSSYEQYF. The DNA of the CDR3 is TGTGCCAGCAGCTTAGGGGTGGGCCTTAACTCCCGCCCTAGCTCCTACGAGCAGTACTTC.

The CDR3 DNA reads TGTGCCAGCAGTTACTCAAACAGTAATTTTTTGAGTGGCTACACCTTC. This gives the protein CASSYSNSNFLSGYTF. The chain uses TRBV6-5 and TRBJ1-2; D gene ambiguous. The V and J ends lost 0 bases and 7 bases respectively, with 18 bases between them. This CDR3 region has 16 residues. The germline V gene encodes CDR1 MNHEY and CDR2 SVGAGI.

The CDR3 DNA sequence: TGTGCCAGCAGTTTACGGGATGGGCAGCCCCAGCATTTT. Translating it yields CASSLRDGQPQHF. The rearrangement joins TRBV28 to TRBJ1-5; D gene unclear. Germline lookup yields CDR1 MDHEN and CDR2 SYDVKM. V was clipped by 2 bases and J by 7 bases, with 9 bases between them. The CDR3 runs 13 residues. Full variable domain (outside the CDR3, taken from reference TRBV28 and TRBJ1-5): DVKVTQSSRYLVKRTGEKVFLECVQDMDHENMFWYRQDPGLGLRLIYFSYDVKMKEKGDIPEGYSVSREKKERFSLILESASTNQTSMYLCASSLRDGQPQHFGDGTRLSIL.

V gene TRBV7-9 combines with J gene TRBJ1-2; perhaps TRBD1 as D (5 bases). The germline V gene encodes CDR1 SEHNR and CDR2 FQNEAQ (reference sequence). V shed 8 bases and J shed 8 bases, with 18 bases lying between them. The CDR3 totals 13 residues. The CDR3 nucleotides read TGTGCCAGCTCGAAGACAGTCGAGGGAGGCTACACCTTC. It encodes CASSKTVEGGYTF.

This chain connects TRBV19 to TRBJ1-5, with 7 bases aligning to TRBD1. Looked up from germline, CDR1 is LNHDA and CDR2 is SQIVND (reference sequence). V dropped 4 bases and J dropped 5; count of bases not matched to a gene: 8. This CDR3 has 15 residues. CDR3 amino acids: CASSTTGTADQPQHF. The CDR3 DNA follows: TGTGCCAGTAGTACGACAGGGACCGCGGATCAGCCCCAGCATTTT.